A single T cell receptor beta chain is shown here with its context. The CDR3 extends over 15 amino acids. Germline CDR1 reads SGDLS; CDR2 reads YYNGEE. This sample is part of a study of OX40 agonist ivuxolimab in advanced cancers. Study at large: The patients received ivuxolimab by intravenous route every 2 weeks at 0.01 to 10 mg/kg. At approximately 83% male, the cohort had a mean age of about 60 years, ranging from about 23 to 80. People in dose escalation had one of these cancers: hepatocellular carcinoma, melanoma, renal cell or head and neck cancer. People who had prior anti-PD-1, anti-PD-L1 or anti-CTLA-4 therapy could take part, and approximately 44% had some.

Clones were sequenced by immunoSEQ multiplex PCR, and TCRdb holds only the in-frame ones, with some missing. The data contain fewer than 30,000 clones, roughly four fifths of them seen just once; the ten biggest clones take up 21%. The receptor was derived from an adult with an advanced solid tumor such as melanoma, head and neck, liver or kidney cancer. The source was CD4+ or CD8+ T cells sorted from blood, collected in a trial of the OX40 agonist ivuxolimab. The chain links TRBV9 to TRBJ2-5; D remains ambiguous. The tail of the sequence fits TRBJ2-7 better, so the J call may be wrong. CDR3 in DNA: TGTGCCAGCAGCGTAGGGCCGCTCTCCTCCTACGAGCAGTACTTC. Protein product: CASSVGPLSSYEQYF.